The rows below give T cell receptor beta chains drawn from one sample of a study of T cell changes during pregnancy in multiple sclerosis. Produced via immunoSEQ multiplex PCR; TCRdb's table is partial and in-frame only. The table shows approximately 44,000 clones, with 90% occurring only once. The sample here was CD4+ T cells from peripheral blood mononuclear cells, taken before pregnancy. The receptors were gathered from a female donor with multiple sclerosis, enrolled in a pregnancy study. Each CDR3 is given with its conserved first and last residue. D genes are given only for firm matches. Clone size is not always given. Where it is, it says once, few, many or a class for expanded clones.

size	V	J	D	CDR3	DNA
.	TRBV18	TRBJ2-7	TRBD1	CASSPFRQGASYEQYF	TGTGCCAGCTCACCGTTCAGACAGGGGGCATCCTACGAGCAGTACTTC
once	TRBV28	TRBJ2-7	.	CASSRGYEQYF	TGTGCCAGCAGCCGGGGGTACGAGCAGTACTTC
.	TRBV7-8	TRBJ2-2	TRBD1	CASSPTLGQGWTGELFF	TGTGCCAGCAGCCCGACCCTAGGACAGGGGTGGACCGGGGAGCTGTTTTTT
.	TRBV5-6	TRBJ1-2	.	CASSLGGANYGYTF	TGTGCCAGCAGCTTGGGGGGAGCTAACTATGGCTACACCTTC
.	TRBV6-6	TRBJ1-3	.	CASSPLGGGNTIYF	TGTGCCAGCAGTCCCCTGGGGGGGGGAAACACCATATATTTT
.	TRBV5-4	TRBJ2-6	.	CASSLRLTGANVLTF	TGTGCCAGCAGCTTGAGACTAACTGGGGCCAACGTCCTGACTTTC
.	TRBV21-1	TRBJ1-4	.	CASRGRTEKLFF	TGTGCCAGCAGGGGCCGCACTGAAAAACTGTTTTTT
once	TRBV12-2	TRBJ1-1	.	CASRLTQGMNTEAFF	TGTGCAAGTCGCTTAACACAGGGGATGAACACTGAAGCTTTCTTT
.	TRBV11-2	TRBJ2-5	.	CASSLGRETQYF	TGTGCCAGCAGCTTAGGCAGGGAGACCCAGTACTTC
.	TRBV7-8	TRBJ1-4	.	CASSLTAINFPNEKLFF	TGTGCCAGCAGCTTGACAGCGATCAATTTCCCTAATGAAAAACTGTTTTTT
few	TRBV12-1	TRBJ2-7	.	CASSFGPSRNEQYF	TGTGCCAGCAGCTTTGGTCCTAGCAGGAACGAGCAGTACTTC
.	TRBV7-8	TRBJ2-2	.	CASSTRTDAGELFF	TGTGCCAGCAGCACAAGGACAGACGCCGGGGAGCTGTTTTTT
.	TRBV18	TRBJ1-1	.	CASSPGRRRENGTEAFF	TGTGCCAGCTCACCGGGGCGAAGAAGGGAAAACGGCACTGAAGCTTTCTTT
.	TRBV2	TRBJ2-5	TRBD1	CASPPDRGARETQYF	TGTGCCAGCCCACCCGACAGGGGGGCAAGGGAGACCCAGTACTTC
.	TRBV7-2	TRBJ2-5	TRBD2	CASSPQGLPQETQYF	TGTGCCAGCAGCCCCCAGGGACTACCTCAAGAGACCCAGTACTTC
.	TRBV5-4	TRBJ2-3	TRBD2	CASSLLAGGPKTQYF	TGTGCCAGCAGCCTACTAGCGGGGGGGCCGAAAACGCAGTATTTT
.	TRBV5-1	TRBJ2-5	TRBD1	CASSLDRGRETQYF	TGCGCCAGCAGCCTTGACAGGGGTCGGGAGACCCAGTACTTC
.	TRBV7-8	TRBJ1-5	.	CASSSVRWEVSNQPQHF	TGTGCCAGCAGCTCCGTTCGGTGGGAGGTGAGCAATCAGCCCCAGCATTTT
.	TRBV19	TRBJ2-1	TRBD2	CASSLGLAGATYNEQFF	TGTGCCAGTAGTCTGGGACTAGCGGGAGCCACCTACAATGAGCAGTTCTTC
.	TRBV28	TRBJ2-1	TRBD2	CASSFTSGNHNEQFF	TGTGCCAGCAGTTTTACTAGCGGGAATCACAATGAGCAGTTCTTC
.	TRBV5-8	TRBJ2-7	.	CASRLPHGGRYEQYF	TGTGCCAGCAGGCTTCCCCACGGGGGTCGGTACGAGCAGTACTTC
.	TRBV5-4	TRBJ2-7	TRBD2	CASSAQGLGPYEQYF	TGTGCCAGCAGCGCTCAAGGACTAGGACCCTACGAGCAGTACTTC
.	TRBV5-5	TRBJ1-3	.	CASSLRSAVSGNTIYF	TGTGCCAGCAGCTTGCGGTCCGCCGTCTCTGGAAACACCATATATTTT
.	TRBV6-6	TRBJ2-7	TRBD1	CASSKGQGAYEQYF	TGTGCCAGCAGTAAGGGACAGGGTGCTTACGAGCAGTACTTC
.	TRBV4-2	TRBJ2-2	.	CASSQDISGDTGELFF	TGTGCCAGCAGCCAAGATATATCCGGGGACACCGGGGAGCTGTTTTTT
.	TRBV18	TRBJ1-1	TRBD1	CASSLMGQGNLAEAFF	TGTGCCAGCTCCCTCATGGGACAGGGTAATCTCGCGGAAGCTTTCTTT
.	TRBV2	TRBJ1-2	.	CASVGETGYGYTF	TGTGCCAGCGTAGGAGAAACGGGCTATGGCTACACCTTC
.	TRBV6-5	TRBJ2-7	TRBD1	CASSYSNRGSYEQYF	TGTGCCAGCAGTTATTCCAACAGGGGATCCTACGAGCAGTACTTC
.	TRBV11-1	TRBJ2-7	TRBD2	CASSPGLAWHEQYF	TGTGCCAGCAGCCCGGGACTAGCGTGGCACGAGCAGTACTTC
once	TRBV19	TRBJ2-1	TRBD2	CASSIASGGAWEQFF	TGTGCCAGTAGTATAGCTAGCGGGGGGGCGTGGGAGCAGTTCTTC
.	TRBV9	TRBJ1-2	.	CASSARQQPLLNGYTF	TGTGCCAGCAGCGCGCGACAGCAGCCCCTACTCAATGGCTACACCTTC
.	TRBV11-2	TRBJ1-1	TRBD1	CASSVRQGGTEAFF	TGTGCCAGCAGCGTTAGACAGGGGGGCACTGAAGCTTTCTTT
.	TRBV27	TRBJ2-7	TRBD2	CASSSPTSGTTYEQYF	TGTGCCAGCAGTTCCCCGACTAGCGGGACAACCTACGAGCAGTACTTC
.	TRBV30	TRBJ1-5	.	CAWSSGGGNQPQHF	TGTGCCTGGAGCTCGGGGGGTGGTAATCAGCCCCAGCATTTT
once	TRBV7-3	TRBJ2-3	.	CASSLTAVWPDTQYF	TGTGCCAGCAGCTTAACGGCAGTTTGGCCAGATACGCAGTATTTT
.	TRBV30	TRBJ2-2	TRBD2	CAWIRWRETGELFF	TGTGCCTGGATTAGATGGCGGGAGACCGGGGAGCTGTTTTTT
once	TRBV27	TRBJ2-7	.	CASSPEDYPYEQYF	TGTGCCAGCAGCCCAGAGGATTACCCCTACGAGCAGTACTTC
.	TRBV2	TRBJ1-4	TRBD1	CASKRQGMPNEKLFF	TGTGCCAGCAAAAGACAGGGGATGCCTAATGAAAAACTGTTTTTT
.	TRBV29-1	TRBJ2-3	.	CSVVGGGADTQYF	TGCAGCGTTGTTGGAGGGGGCGCAGATACGCAGTATTTT
.	TRBV9	TRBJ2-3	.	CASSVSTDRNTDTQYF	TGTGCCAGCAGCGTCTCGACAGATCGCAACACAGATACGCAGTATTTT
.	TRBV5-1	TRBJ2-7	.	CASSYPRGPVPSYEQYF	TGCGCCAGCAGCTACCCGCGGGGTCCCGTCCCATCCTACGAGCAGTACTTC
.	TRBV5-4	TRBJ2-3	TRBD2	CASSQKKDSGGAPQYF	TGTGCCAGCAGCCAAAAGAAAGATAGCGGGGGGGCCCCGCAGTATTTT
.	TRBV14	TRBJ2-2	.	CASSPLAPGNTGELFF	TGTGCCAGCAGCCCTCTCGCGCCAGGGAACACCGGGGAGCTGTTTTTT
.	TRBV7-8	TRBJ2-1	TRBD2	CASSFRTSGGSNEQFF	TGTGCCAGCAGCTTCCGGACTAGCGGGGGCAGCAATGAGCAGTTCTTC
.	TRBV5-4	TRBJ2-5	.	CASSRKLGLAETQYF	TGTGCCAGCAGCCGCAAGCTTGGGTTAGCAGAGACCCAGTACTTC
.	TRBV7-9	TRBJ2-7	TRBD1	CASTRAGGYEQYF	TGTGCCAGCACCCGGGCAGGGGGCTACGAGCAGTACTTC
.	TRBV7-2	TRBJ2-7	TRBD2	CASSLRASGSRPYEQYF	TGTGCCAGCAGCTTAAGAGCTAGCGGGAGTCGCCCCTACGAGCAGTACTTC
.	TRBV28	TRBJ2-3	TRBD2	CASSFEGLGTDTQYF	TGTGCCAGCAGTTTTGAAGGACTAGGCACAGATACGCAGTATTTT
.	TRBV28	TRBJ1-5	TRBD1	CASRRQGGQPQHF	TGTGCCAGCCGAAGACAGGGAGGTCAGCCCCAGCATTTT
.	TRBV28	TRBJ2-1	.	CASSLLSRAGYNEQFF	TGTGCCAGCAGTTTATTATCGAGAGCGGGTTACAATGAGCAGTTCTTC
once	TRBV28	TRBJ2-6	.	CASRTAPGGANVLTF	TGTGCCAGCAGGACAGCACCTGGGGGGGCCAACGTCCTGACTTTC
.	TRBV6-5	TRBJ1-2	.	CASGPTQHYGYTF	TGTGCCAGCGGGCCGACCCAACACTATGGCTACACCTTC
.	TRBV27	TRBJ2-3	.	CASQGQGRDTQYF	TGTGCCAGCCAGGGCCAAGGAAGAGATACGCAGTATTTT
.	TRBV2	TRBJ2-1	.	CASSEEGGSSSYNEQFF	TGTGCCAGCAGTGAAGAAGGCGGGTCTAGCTCCTACAATGAGCAGTTCTTC
.	TRBV27	TRBJ1-2	TRBD1	CASSSRGEEGYTF	TGTGCCAGCAGTTCCAGGGGGGAGGAGGGCTACACCTTC
few	TRBV2	TRBJ1-3	TRBD1	CAGQGRSGNTIYF	TGTGCCGGACAGGGTCGCTCTGGAAACACCATATATTTT
.	TRBV29-1	TRBJ2-7	TRBD1	CSAQGLGIYEQYF	TGCAGCGCACAGGGGCTTGGCATCTACGAGCAGTACTTC
.	TRBV7-2	TRBJ1-1	TRBD1	CASSLGARKGAAFF	TGTGCCAGCAGCTTAGGGGCCAGGAAGGGGGCAGCTTTCTTT
.	TRBV6-6	TRBJ2-2	.	CASRAVNTGELFF	TGTGCCAGCAGGGCAGTGAACACCGGGGAGCTGTTTTTT
.	TRBV4-2	TRBJ2-3	.	CASSQEGRGHTDTQYF	TGTGCCAGCAGCCAAGAAGGGCGGGGCCACACAGATACGCAGTATTTT